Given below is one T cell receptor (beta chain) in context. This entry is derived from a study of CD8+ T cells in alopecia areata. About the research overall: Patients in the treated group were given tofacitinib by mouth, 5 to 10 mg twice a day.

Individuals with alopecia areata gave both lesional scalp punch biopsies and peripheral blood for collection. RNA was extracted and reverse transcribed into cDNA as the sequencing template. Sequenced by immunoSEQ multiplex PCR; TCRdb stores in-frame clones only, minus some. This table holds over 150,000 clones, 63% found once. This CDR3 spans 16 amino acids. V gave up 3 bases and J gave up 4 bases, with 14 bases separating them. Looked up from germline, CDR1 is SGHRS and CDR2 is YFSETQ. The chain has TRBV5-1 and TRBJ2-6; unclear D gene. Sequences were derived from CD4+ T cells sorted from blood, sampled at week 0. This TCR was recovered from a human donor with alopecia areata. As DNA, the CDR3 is TGCGCCAGCAGCTCGGTCCCTACGACCGGGGCCAACGTCCTGACTTTC. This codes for CASSSVPTTGANVLTF.